Listed below are T cell receptor beta chains from one sample, sequenced in a study of blood T cell repertoires in COVID-19. TCRdb's copy holds only in-frame clones and misses some; the assay was immunoSEQ multiplex PCR. The data show tens of thousands of clones, 75% to 90% seen once. The sequenced sample consisted of peripheral blood. The receptors shown here come from a woman older than 75 with acute or convalescent COVID-19. CDR3s include the opening cysteine and the closing phenylalanine or tryptophan. A D gene is named only where the DNA matches it firmly. Not all rows give a size; the values are once, few, many and, for expanded clones, a class.

TRBJ1-1	15	-	-	TRBV6-6	CASSNNQQGNTEAFF	TGTGCCAGCAGTAACAACCAGCAGGGGAACACTGAAGCTTTCTTT
TRBJ2-2	14	-	-	TRBV5-1	CASRGSQSHVVLFF	TGCGCCAGCAGGGGCAGCCAATCCCACGTCGTGCTGTTTTTT
TRBJ2-2	14	-	TRBD2	TRBV5-1	CASSQGTSTGELFF	TGCGCCAGCAGCCAAGGGACTAGCACCGGGGAGCTGTTTTTT
TRBJ1-1	16	-	TRBD1	TRBV5-5	CASSLEPQGANTEAFF	TGTGCCAGCAGCTTGGAACCACAGGGGGCGAACACTGAAGCTTTCTTT
TRBJ2-1	16	-	-	TRBV27	CASLPGIGEAYNEQFF	TGTGCCAGCCTCCCTGGAATAGGGGAAGCCTACAATGAGCAGTTCTTC
TRBJ2-7	14	-	TRBD2	TRBV6-2/TRBV6-3	CASSYLTTSGQQYF	TGTGCCAGCAGTTACCTTACTACTAGCGGACAGCAGTACTTC
TRBJ2-2	17	-	-	TRBV27	CASSKGGRGKNTGELFF	TGTGCCAGCAGCAAGGGGGGGCGCGGGAAGAACACCGGGGAGCTGTTTTTT
TRBJ1-6	15	few	TRBD1	TRBV5-1	CASGTGGSYNSPLHF	TGCGCCAGCGGCACAGGGGGCTCCTATAATTCACCCCTCCACTTT
TRBJ2-2	14	-	TRBD1	TRBV2	CASKGQGATGELFF	TGTGCCAGCAAGGGACAGGGGGCGACCGGGGAGCTGTTTTTT
TRBJ1-1	14	-	-	TRBV27	CASSLSGVRTEAFF	TGTGCCAGCAGTTTGTCAGGGGTGAGGACTGAAGCTTTCTTT
TRBJ2-2	13	-	TRBD1	TRBV7-9	CASSSTGAGELFF	TGTGCCAGCAGCTCAACAGGGGCCGGGGAGCTGTTTTTT
TRBJ1-3	16	-	-	TRBV9	CASSVVAGAGRATIYF	TGTGCCAGCAGCGTAGTAGCGGGGGCAGGGCGCGCGACCATATATTTT
TRBJ2-2	15	-	-	TRBV28	CASSFGRGGTGELFF	TGTGCCAGCAGTTTCGGCAGAGGCGGCACCGGGGAGCTGTTTTTT
TRBJ2-1	12	-	-	TRBV29-1	CSVERTDNEQFF	TGCAGCGTTGAAAGGACAGACAATGAGCAGTTCTTC